Below, one TCR beta chain is given with its context. This entry is derived from a study of patients and donors after allogeneic stem cell transplantation. TCRdb ran MiXCR on the RT-PCR reads and lists one entry per CDR3 protein. The profile shows about 24,000 distinct CDR3 sequences, approximately 42% of them singletons. The sequencing input was blood, either unsorted or a sorted T cell fraction (not recorded which). The clonotype comes from a human donor who was either an allogeneic HSCT recipient or a stem cell or donor lymphocyte infusion donor (not recorded which). It is not recorded whose cells these are; they may come from a transplant donor.

The CDR3 loop is CASSQDPAVAYGYTF. Written as DNA, the CDR3 is TGCGCCAGCAGCCAAGATCCGGCAGTTGCCTATGGCTACACCTTC. The chain uses TRBV4-1 and TRBJ1-2; D is ambiguous. CDR3 length: 15 residues. Deletions cut 0 bases from V and 4 bases from J, with 12 bases between. CDR1 and CDR2 from the germline V gene are MGHRA and YSYEKL.